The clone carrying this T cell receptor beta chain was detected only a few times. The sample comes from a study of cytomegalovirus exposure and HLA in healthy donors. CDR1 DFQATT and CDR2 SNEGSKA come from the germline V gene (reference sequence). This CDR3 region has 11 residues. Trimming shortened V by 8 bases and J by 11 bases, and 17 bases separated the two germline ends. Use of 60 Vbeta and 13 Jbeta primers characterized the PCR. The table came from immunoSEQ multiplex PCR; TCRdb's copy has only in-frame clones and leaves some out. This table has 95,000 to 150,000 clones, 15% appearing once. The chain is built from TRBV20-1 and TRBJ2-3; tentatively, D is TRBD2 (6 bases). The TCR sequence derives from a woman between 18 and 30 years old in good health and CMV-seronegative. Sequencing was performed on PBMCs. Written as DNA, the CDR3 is TGCAGTCCCCCCCGGGGTAGCGGGCAGTATTTT. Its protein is CSPPRGSGQYF.